The 17 T cell receptor beta chains below come from one sample, sequenced in a study of T cell repertoires in cytomegalovirus infection. TCRdb re-called the reads with MiXCR, one entry per CDR3 protein. This table holds about 150,000 distinct CDR3 sequences, about a quarter found once. The sequenced sample consisted of PBMCs. The receptors originated from a human donor in good health (CMV status not recorded). Some clones in this sample may be carry-over from other donors' samples.

This clonotype was seen repeatedly, ten times or more. V is TRBV7-2 and J is TRBJ2-3; 15 bases align to TRBD2. The CDR3 is made up of 18 amino acids. Trimming removed 5 bases from V and 4 bases from J; junction bases left unmatched: 10. Germline loops: CDR1 SGHTA, CDR2 FQGNSA. CDR3 residues: CASSGGLAGGSKADTQYF. As DNA, the CDR3 is TGTGCCAGCAGCGGGGGACTAGCGGGAGGTTCGAAGGCAGATACGCAGTATTTT. Filled out from reference TRBV7-2 and TRBJ2-3, the complete variable domain reads GAGVSQSPSNKVTEKGKDVELRCDPISGHTALYWYRQSLGQGLEFLIYFQGNSAPDKSGLPSDRFSAERTGGSVSTLTIQRTQQEDSAVYLCASSGGLAGGSKADTQYFGPGTRLTVL.

The table lists this clonotype with a few counts. V is TRBV28 and J is TRBJ2-7, with D unclear. This CDR3 is built from 13 residues. V was pared by 5 bases and J by 6 bases, with 14 bases between. CDR1 is MDHEN, CDR2 SYDVKM, per germline. The chain's CDR3 is CASSPSPAFEQYF. The CDR3 bases are TGTGCCAGCAGTCCATCCCCCGCGTTCGAGCAGTACTTC. Full variable domain (missing parts from reference TRBV28 and TRBJ2-7): DVKVTQSSRYLVKRTGEKVFLECVQDMDHENMFWYRQDPGLGLRLIYFSYDVKMKEKGDIPEGYSVSREKKERFSLILESASTNQTSMYLCASSPSPAFEQYFGPGTRLTVT.

The CDR3 protein is CASSPQTGRGSTDTQYF. DNA of the CDR3: TGTGCCAGCAGCCCGCAGACAGGGAGAGGAAGCACAGATACGCAGTATTTT. The rearrangement links TRBV7-3 to TRBJ2-3, with TRBD1 matching 7 bases. This CDR3 has 17 residues. Germline V CDR1 and CDR2: SGHTA, FQGTGA. The junction had 11 bases not matched to a gene; V was cut back by 5 bases and J by 0 bases.

The chain joins TRBV24-1 to TRBJ1-4; D is uncertain. Trimming removed 4 bases from V and 8 bases from J, with 16 bases in between. Germline V CDR1 and CDR2: KGHDR, SFDVKD. The CDR3 runs to 15 residues. The CDR3 loop is CATSDPSIGVEKLFF. CDR3 nucleotide sequence: TGTGCCACCAGTGACCCCAGTATAGGCGTGGAAAAACTGTTTTTT.

The table lists this clonotype with a few counts. The rearrangement links TRBV28 to TRBJ1-3; D might be TRBD1 (5 bases). From germline, CDR1 is MDHEN and CDR2 SYDVKM. The ends were cut back, 6 bases at V and 4 bases at J, with 19 bases in the middle. This CDR3 is 16 amino acids long. The CDR3: CASSFRTQAGGNTIYF. DNA for the CDR3: TGTGCCAGCAGCTTTCGCACACAGGCTGGCGGAAACACCATATATTTT.

This clonotype was detected only a few times. The chain combines TRBV12-3 or TRBV12-4 with TRBJ2-5, with D possibly being TRBD2 (5 bases). CDR3 length: 17 residues. V was pared by 3 bases and J by 4 bases, with 21 bases between. CDR3 bases: TGTGCCAGCAGTTTTATGGGAGAAGGTGTCTGGGGAGAGACCCAGTACTTC. It encodes CASSFMGEGVWGETQYF.

The gene calls are TRBV20-1 and TRBJ2-3; 8 bases line up with TRBD1. The CDR3 has 13 amino acids. The trim removed 5 bases at V and 2 bases at J, leaving 3 bases unmatched. Per germline, CDR1 DFQATT and CDR2 SNEGSKA (reference sequence). For the CDR3, the DNA is TGCAGTGCTTGGGACAGGATCACAGATACGCAGTATTTT. This translates into CSAWDRITDTQYF.

The CDR3 DNA reads TGTGCCAGCAGCGGGACAGGTCGCTCCTACGAGCAGTACTTC. This encodes CASSGTGRSYEQYF. The genes are TRBV7-6 and TRBJ2-7, with 8 bases identical to TRBD1. CDR1 and CDR2 from the germline V gene are SGHVS and FNYEAQ. The J segment lost 0 bases and the V segment lost 5 bases, leaving 3 bases of the junction unmatched. The CDR3 extends over 14 amino acids.

V usage is TRBV12-3 or TRBV12-4 and J usage is TRBJ2-7, with D perhaps given as TRBD1 or TRBD2 (5 bases each). The length of the CDR3 is 13 residues. Trimming removed 5 bases from V and 4 bases from J, with 12 bases in between. CDR3 protein: CASSRDGLYEQYF. The CDR3 nucleotides read TGTGCCAGCAGTCGGGACGGACTTTACGAGCAGTACTTC.

The genes are TRBV24-1 and TRBJ2-1, with a tentative D call TRBD1 (6 bases). V was clipped by 9 bases and J by 1 base, with 18 bases between them. Germline assignment: CDR1 KGHDR and CDR2 SFDVKD. The CDR3 contains 16 residues. CDR3 DNA: TGTGCCACCTCATCGACAGGCGGAACTTCCTACAATGAGCAGTTCTTC. Translation: CATSSTGGTSYNEQFF.

J is TRBJ1-6 and V is TRBV6-5; 7 positions match TRBD1. Trimming took 6 bases from V and 4 from J; bases not matched to a gene: 9. Germline CDR1 and CDR2: MNHEY and SVGAGI. The CDR3 is 16 amino acids. The DNA for the CDR3 is TGTGCCAGCAGCCCGACAGGGAGGCAATATAATTCACCCCTCCACTTT. Translating it yields CASSPTGRQYNSPLHF.

Only a few counts were recorded for this clonotype. The chain carries TRBV20-1 and TRBJ2-1; no firm D call. Germline V gene lookup returns CDR1 DFQATT and CDR2 SNEGSKA (reference sequence). The length of the CDR3 is 16 residues. The V and J ends lost 6 bases and 0 bases respectively, with 18 bases between them. CDR3 amino acids: CSASRLLSSSYNEQFF. The CDR3 region has the DNA TGCAGTGCCAGTCGGCTACTGTCGAGCTCCTACAATGAGCAGTTCTTC.

This sequence joins TRBV6-6 and TRBJ1-2, with 7 nucleotides matching TRBD1. This CDR3 has 11 amino acids. Germline V gives CDR1 MNHNY, CDR2 SVGAGI (reference sequence). V trimming: 9 bases; J trimming: 6 bases; junction bases outside the gene matches: 4. The CDR3 DNA sequence: TGTGCCAGTGGGACAGTGGATGGCTACACCTTC. Its translation: CASGTVDGYTF.

CDR3 protein: CSARDLRKTGRSTNYGYTF. DNA of the CDR3: TGCAGTGCTAGAGACTTACGGAAGACAGGGCGGTCTACTAACTATGGCTACACCTTC. The V call is TRBV20-1, the J call TRBJ1-2; 7 nucleotides line up with TRBD1. The germline CDR1 and CDR2 sequences are DFQATT and SNEGSKA (reference sequence). The CDR3 is 19 residues long. Trimming took 0 bases from V and 0 from J; bases not matched to a gene: 16.

This clonotype came up many times. The chain recombines TRBV7-6 with TRBJ1-1, with 7 bases identical to TRBD1. This CDR3 spans 14 amino acids. The germline V gene has CDR1 SGHVS and CDR2 FNYEAQ. V gave up 5 bases and J gave up 0 bases; unmatched junction bases: 3. The DNA for the CDR3 is TGTGCCAGCAGCACCGGGACAGTGAACACTGAAGCTTTCTTT. It is translated as CASSTGTVNTEAFF. The full variable domain, in which reference TRBV7-6 and TRBJ1-1 provide the parts outside the CDR3, is GAGVSQSPRYKVTKRGQDVALRCDPISGHVSLYWYRQALGQGPEFLTYFNYEAQQDKSGLPNDRFSAERPEGSISTLTIQRTEQRDSAMYRCASSTGTVNTEAFFGQGTRLTVV.

This clonotype was counted only a few times. V usage is TRBV2 and J usage is TRBJ1-1, with D uncertain. The CDR3 extends over 13 amino acids. CDR1 and CDR2 from the germline V gene are SNHLY and FYNNEI. V lost 5 bases to trimming and J lost 1 base, with 8 bases between them. The CDR3 DNA is TGTGCCAGCAGTCCGGACTGGAACACTGAAGCTTTCTTT. This sequence encodes CASSPDWNTEAFF.

This clonotype was seen many times. This chain connects TRBV7-2 to TRBJ1-1, with TRBD1 identical over 10 bases. Trimming cost V 5 bases and J 5 bases; bases outside gene matches: 11. The CDR3 has 16 residues. Germline CDR1 is SGHTA and CDR2 is FQGNSA. The CDR3 nucleotides read TGTGCCAGCAGCGACCGGGACAGGGGAGTGAGAACTGAAGCTTTCTTT. It codes for CASSDRDRGVRTEAFF.